A selection of T cell receptor beta chains follows, all from one sample in a study of T cells in Graves' hyperthyroidism and ophthalmopathy. TCRdb analysed the multiplex PCR reads with MiXCR anew, one entry per CDR3 protein. The sample contains 750,000 to 900,000 distinct CDR3 sequences, approximately 40% of which appear only once. The sequenced sample consisted of blood. These receptors were taken from a man younger than 35 with Graves' hyperthyroidism. The CDR3 runs from the conserved cysteine through the conserved F or W. A D gene is named only where the DNA matches it firmly.

v_call: TRBV14; d_call: -; j_call: TRBJ1-1; cdr3_aa: CASSQYSREAFF
v_call: TRBV10-3; d_call: -; j_call: TRBJ2-6; cdr3_aa: CASGDFSGANVLTF
v_call: TRBV5-4; d_call: -; j_call: TRBJ2-6; cdr3_aa: CASATGSGANVLTF
v_call: TRBV10-3; d_call: -; j_call: TRBJ2-5; cdr3_aa: CAISDMGAETQYF
v_call: TRBV7-3; d_call: -; j_call: TRBJ1-2; cdr3_aa: CASSLMGGADYGYTF
v_call: TRBV12-3/TRBV12-4; d_call: TRBD2; j_call: TRBJ2-2; cdr3_aa: CASTQREELFF
v_call: TRBV6-1; d_call: -; j_call: TRBJ1-5; cdr3_aa: CASSKTAGYGPQHF
v_call: TRBV19; d_call: -; j_call: TRBJ2-5; cdr3_aa: CASTNRETQYF
v_call: TRBV7-2; d_call: -; j_call: TRBJ2-5; cdr3_aa: CASSPKRRGSQTQYF
v_call: TRBV20-1; d_call: -; j_call: TRBJ2-5; cdr3_aa: CSARETTPGTQYF
v_call: TRBV7-2; d_call: -; j_call: TRBJ1-5; cdr3_aa: CASSRLGDSNQPQHF
v_call: TRBV29-1; d_call: TRBD1; j_call: TRBJ2-7; cdr3_aa: CSIGGRYEQYF
v_call: TRBV19; d_call: -; j_call: TRBJ1-1; cdr3_aa: CATAFGAYTEAFF
v_call: TRBV29-1; d_call: -; j_call: TRBJ1-4; cdr3_aa: CSVHPDREYSEKLFF
v_call: TRBV2; d_call: -; j_call: TRBJ1-2; cdr3_aa: CASRRDYGYTF
v_call: TRBV7-2; d_call: -; j_call: TRBJ2-5; cdr3_aa: CASSLPNHETQYF
v_call: TRBV7-2; d_call: TRBD2; j_call: TRBJ2-2; cdr3_aa: CASSPWTSGYTGELFF
v_call: TRBV10-3; d_call: -; j_call: TRBJ2-7; cdr3_aa: CASTKLLAANYEQYF
v_call: TRBV29-1; d_call: TRBD2; j_call: TRBJ2-7; cdr3_aa: CSGGSGSSYEQYF
v_call: TRBV7-9; d_call: TRBD1; j_call: TRBJ1-4; cdr3_aa: CASSLDRGRRLMEKLFF
v_call: TRBV15; d_call: TRBD1; j_call: TRBJ1-5; cdr3_aa: CATAQGTGNQPQHF
v_call: TRBV29-1; d_call: TRBD1; j_call: TRBJ1-2; cdr3_aa: CSVEGTGVRGYTF
v_call: TRBV7-2; d_call: TRBD1; j_call: TRBJ2-7; cdr3_aa: CASSRTGVYEQYF
v_call: TRBV19; d_call: -; j_call: TRBJ1-3; cdr3_aa: CASSIQGDTIYF
v_call: TRBV6-5; d_call: -; j_call: TRBJ2-2; cdr3_aa: CASSLKTPGELFF
v_call: TRBV12-3/TRBV12-4; d_call: -; j_call: TRBJ1-5; cdr3_aa: CASSSARQPLSNQPQHF
v_call: TRBV12-3/TRBV12-4; d_call: -; j_call: TRBJ2-5; cdr3_aa: CASSRIRETQYF
v_call: TRBV29-1; d_call: -; j_call: TRBJ2-7; cdr3_aa: CSAYRVGEQYF
v_call: TRBV20-1; d_call: -; j_call: TRBJ1-1; cdr3_aa: CSAHTTSGRDTEAFF
v_call: TRBV10-3; d_call: -; j_call: TRBJ2-5; cdr3_aa: CAIKGGVPETQYF
v_call: TRBV5-6; d_call: TRBD1; j_call: TRBJ1-2; cdr3_aa: CASSPDRAGYTF
v_call: TRBV20-1; d_call: -; j_call: TRBJ2-7; cdr3_aa: CSARGGDNYEQYF
v_call: TRBV15; d_call: TRBD1; j_call: TRBJ2-7; cdr3_aa: CATSSSRQGASYEQYF
v_call: TRBV19; d_call: -; j_call: TRBJ1-2; cdr3_aa: CASTPEQGSYGYTF
v_call: TRBV11-3; d_call: -; j_call: TRBJ1-1; cdr3_aa: CASSTGTERNTEAFF
v_call: TRBV11-2; d_call: -; j_call: TRBJ1-1; cdr3_aa: CASSLFPKWGTNTEAFF